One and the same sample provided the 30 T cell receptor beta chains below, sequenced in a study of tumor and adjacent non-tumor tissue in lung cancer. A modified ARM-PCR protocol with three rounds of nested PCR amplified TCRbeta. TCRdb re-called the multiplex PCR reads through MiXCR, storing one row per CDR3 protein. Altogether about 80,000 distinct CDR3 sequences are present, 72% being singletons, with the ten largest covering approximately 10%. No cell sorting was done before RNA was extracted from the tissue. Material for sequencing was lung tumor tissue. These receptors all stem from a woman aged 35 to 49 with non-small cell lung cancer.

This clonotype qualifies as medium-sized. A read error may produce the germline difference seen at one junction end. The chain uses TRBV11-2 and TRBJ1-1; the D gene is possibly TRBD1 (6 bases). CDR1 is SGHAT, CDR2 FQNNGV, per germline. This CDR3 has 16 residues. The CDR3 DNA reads TGTGCCAGCAGCTTAGAATTACAGGGAGTCAACACTGGAGCTTTCTTT. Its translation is CASSLELQGVNTGAFF.

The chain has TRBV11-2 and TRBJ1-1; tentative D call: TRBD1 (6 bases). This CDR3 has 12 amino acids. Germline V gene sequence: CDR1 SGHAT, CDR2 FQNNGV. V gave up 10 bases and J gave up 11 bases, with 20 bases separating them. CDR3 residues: CAKSLEGTLAFF. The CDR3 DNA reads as TGTGCCAAAAGCTTAGAGGGGACATTGGCTTTCTTT. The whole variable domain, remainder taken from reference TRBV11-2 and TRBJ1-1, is EAGVAQSPRYKIIEKRQSVAFWCNPISGHATLYWYQQILGQGPKLLIQFQNNGVVDDSQLPKDRFSAERLKGVDSTLKIQPAKLEDSAVYLCAKSLEGTLAFFGQGTRLTVV.

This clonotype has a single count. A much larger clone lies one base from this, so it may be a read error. The CDR3 bases are TGTGCCAGCAGTTTCGGGTTTCAAGAGGGGGTCTTTTCACCCCTCCAATTT. Protein sequence: CASSFGFQEGVFSPLQF. This chain links TRBV12-3 or TRBV12-4 with TRBJ1-6; D is perhaps TRBD1 (6 bases). The CDR3 sequence is 17 residues long.

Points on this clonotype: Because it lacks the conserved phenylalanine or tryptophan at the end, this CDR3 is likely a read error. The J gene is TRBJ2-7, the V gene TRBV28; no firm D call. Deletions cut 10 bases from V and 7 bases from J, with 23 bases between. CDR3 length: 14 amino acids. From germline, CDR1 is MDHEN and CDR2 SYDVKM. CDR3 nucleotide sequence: TGTGCCATCAGCATACCGGGCTTTGATAGAGAGCAGTACCTC. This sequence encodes CAISIPGFDREQYL.

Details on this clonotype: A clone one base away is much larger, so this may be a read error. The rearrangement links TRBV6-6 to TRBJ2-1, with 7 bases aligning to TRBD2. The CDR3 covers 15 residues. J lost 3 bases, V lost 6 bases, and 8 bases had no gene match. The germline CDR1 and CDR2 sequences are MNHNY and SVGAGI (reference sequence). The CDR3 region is CASSSGTNGYNEQFF. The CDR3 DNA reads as TGTGCCAGCAGCTCCGGGACTAACGGCTACAATGAGCAGTTCTTC.

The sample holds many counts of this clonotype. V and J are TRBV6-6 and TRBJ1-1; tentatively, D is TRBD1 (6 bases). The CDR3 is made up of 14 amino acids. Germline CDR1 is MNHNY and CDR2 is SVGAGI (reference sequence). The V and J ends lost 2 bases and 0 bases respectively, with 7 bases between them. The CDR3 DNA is TGTGCCAGCAGTTACGGACAGCTGAACACTGAAGCTTTCTTT. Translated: CASSYGQLNTEAFF.

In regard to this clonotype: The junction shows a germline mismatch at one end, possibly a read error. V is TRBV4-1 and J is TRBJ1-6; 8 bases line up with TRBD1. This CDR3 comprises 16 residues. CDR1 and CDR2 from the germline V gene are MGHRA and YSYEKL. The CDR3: CACSQPNQGAGSPLHF. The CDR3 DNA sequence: TGCGCCTGCAGTCAACCCAATCAGGGGGCAGGCTCACCCCTCCACTTT.

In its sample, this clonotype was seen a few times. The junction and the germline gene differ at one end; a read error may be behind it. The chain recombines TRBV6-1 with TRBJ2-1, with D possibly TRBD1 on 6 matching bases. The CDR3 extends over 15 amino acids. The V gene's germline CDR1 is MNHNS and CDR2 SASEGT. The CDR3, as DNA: TGTGCCAGCAGTGGACAGGAAACCTCCTACAATGACCAGTTCTTC. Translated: CASSGQETSYNDQFF.

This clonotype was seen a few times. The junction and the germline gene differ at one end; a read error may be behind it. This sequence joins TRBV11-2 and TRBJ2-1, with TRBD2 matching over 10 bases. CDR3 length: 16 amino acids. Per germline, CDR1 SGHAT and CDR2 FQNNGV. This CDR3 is CASSLGSLAGRNEQFF. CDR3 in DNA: TGTGCCAGCAGTTTAGGGTCACTAGCGGGGCGTAATGAGCAGTTCTTC.

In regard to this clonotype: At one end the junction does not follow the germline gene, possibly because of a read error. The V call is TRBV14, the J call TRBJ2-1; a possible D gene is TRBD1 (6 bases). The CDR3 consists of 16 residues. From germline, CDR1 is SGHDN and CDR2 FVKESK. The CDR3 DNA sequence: TGTGCCAGCAACCAATATAGGGGGAGAGGAACGGATGAGCATTTCTTC. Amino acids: CASNQYRGRGTDEHFF.

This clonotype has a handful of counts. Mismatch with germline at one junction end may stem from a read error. The CDR3 is CACSLEAGVGEQYF. CDR3 nucleotides: TGTGCCTGCAGCTTAGAAGCGGGAGTCGGCGAACAGTACTTC. The chain uses TRBV11-2 and TRBJ2-7; TRBD2 agrees at 8 bases. Germline assignment: CDR1 SGHAT and CDR2 FQNNGV. There are 14 residues in the CDR3.

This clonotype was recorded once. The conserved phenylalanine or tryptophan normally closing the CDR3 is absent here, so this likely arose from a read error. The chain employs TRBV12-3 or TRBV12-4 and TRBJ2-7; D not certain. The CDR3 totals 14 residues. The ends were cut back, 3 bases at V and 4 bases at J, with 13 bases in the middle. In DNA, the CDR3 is TGTGCCAGCAGTTTGGTCGACACCACGTACGAGCAGTACATC. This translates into CASSLVDTTYEQYI.

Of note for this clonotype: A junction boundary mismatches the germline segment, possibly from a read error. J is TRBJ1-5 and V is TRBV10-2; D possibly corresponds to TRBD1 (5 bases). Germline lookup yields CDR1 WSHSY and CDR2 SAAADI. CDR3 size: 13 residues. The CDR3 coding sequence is TGCGCCAGTAGTGACAGCGGCAATCAGCCCCAGCATTTT. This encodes CASSDSGNQPQHF.

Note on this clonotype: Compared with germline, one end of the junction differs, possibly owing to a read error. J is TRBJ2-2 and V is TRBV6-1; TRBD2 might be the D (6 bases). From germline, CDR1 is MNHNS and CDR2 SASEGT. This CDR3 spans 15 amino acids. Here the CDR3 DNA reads TGTGCCAGCAGTGAACGGGCACGGAACACCGGGGGGCTGTTTTTT. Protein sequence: CASSERARNTGGLFF.

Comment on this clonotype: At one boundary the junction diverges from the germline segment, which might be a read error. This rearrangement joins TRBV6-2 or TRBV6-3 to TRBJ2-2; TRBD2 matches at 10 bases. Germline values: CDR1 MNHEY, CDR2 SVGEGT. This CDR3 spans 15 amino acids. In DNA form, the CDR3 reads TGTGCCAGCAGACTAGCGGGATATAACATCGGGGAGCTGTTTTTT. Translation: CASRLAGYNIGELFF.

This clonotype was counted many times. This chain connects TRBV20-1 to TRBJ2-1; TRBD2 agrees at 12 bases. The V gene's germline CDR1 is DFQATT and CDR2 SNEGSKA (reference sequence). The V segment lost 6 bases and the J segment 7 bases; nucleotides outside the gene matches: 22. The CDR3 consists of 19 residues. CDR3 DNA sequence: TGCAGTGCCCCAAACCCGCTAGCGGGGGGGCTCCTTGGGGGAAATGAGCAGTTCTTC. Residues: CSAPNPLAGGLLGGNEQFF.

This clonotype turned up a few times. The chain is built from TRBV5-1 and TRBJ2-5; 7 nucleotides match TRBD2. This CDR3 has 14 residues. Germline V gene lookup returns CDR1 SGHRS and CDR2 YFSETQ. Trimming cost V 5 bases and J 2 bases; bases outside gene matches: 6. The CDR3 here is CASRPTSEQETQYF. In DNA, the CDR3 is TGCGCCAGCAGACCAACTAGCGAACAAGAGACCCAGTACTTC. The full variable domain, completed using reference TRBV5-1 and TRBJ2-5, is KAGVTQTPRYLIKTRGQQVTLSCSPISGHRSVSWYQQTPGQGLQFLFEYFSETQRNKGNFPGRFSGRQFSNSRSEMNVSTLELGDSALYLCASRPTSEQETQYFGPGTRLLVL.

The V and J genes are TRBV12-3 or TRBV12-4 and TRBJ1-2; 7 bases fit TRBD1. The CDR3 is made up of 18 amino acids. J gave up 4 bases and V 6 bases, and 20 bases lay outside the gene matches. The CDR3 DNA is TGTGCCAGCAGCCCTGGTTGGGGGATGGGACAGCGGCTCTATGGCTACACCTTC. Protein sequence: CASSPGWGMGQRLYGYTF.

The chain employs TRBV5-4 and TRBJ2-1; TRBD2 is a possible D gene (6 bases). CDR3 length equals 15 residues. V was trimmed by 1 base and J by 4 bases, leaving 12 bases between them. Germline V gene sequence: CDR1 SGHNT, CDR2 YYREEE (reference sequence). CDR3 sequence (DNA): TGTGCCAGCAGCTTGAATGCGGGGCTTTACAATGAGCAGTTCTTC. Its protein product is CASSLNAGLYNEQFF.

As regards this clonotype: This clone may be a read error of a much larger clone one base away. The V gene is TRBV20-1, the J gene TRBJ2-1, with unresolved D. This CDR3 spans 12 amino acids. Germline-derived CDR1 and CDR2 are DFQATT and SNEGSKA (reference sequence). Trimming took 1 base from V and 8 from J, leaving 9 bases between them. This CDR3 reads CSARGLFDEQFF. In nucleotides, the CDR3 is TGCAGTGCTAGAGGGCTTTTCGATGAGCAGTTCTTC.

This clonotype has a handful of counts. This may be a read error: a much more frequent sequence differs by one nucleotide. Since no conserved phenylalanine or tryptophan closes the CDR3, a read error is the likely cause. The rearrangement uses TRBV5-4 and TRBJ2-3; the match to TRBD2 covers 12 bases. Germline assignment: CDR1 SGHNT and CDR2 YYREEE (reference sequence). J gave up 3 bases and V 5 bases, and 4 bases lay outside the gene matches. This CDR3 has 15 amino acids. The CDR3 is CASRTGTSGTDTQYL. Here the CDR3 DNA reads TGTGCCAGCAGGACCGGGACTAGCGGGACAGATACGCAGTATCTT.

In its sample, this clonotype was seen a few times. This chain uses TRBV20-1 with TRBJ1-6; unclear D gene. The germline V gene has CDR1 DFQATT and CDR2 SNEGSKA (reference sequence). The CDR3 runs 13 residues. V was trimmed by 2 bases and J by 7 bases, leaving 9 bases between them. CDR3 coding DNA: TGCAGTGCTAGACGCCTGGCGAATTCACCCCTCCACTTT. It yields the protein CSARRLANSPLHF.

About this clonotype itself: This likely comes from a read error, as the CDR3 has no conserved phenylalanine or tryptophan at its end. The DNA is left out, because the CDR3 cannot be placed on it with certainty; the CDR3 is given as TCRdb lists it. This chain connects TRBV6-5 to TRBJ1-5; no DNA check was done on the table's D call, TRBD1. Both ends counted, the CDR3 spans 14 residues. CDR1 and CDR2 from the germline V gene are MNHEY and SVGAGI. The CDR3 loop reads CASRSGQGIQSHHL.

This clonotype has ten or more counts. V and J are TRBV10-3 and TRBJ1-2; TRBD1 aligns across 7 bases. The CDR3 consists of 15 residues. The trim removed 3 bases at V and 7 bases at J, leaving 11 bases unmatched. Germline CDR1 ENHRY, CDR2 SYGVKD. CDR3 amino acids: CAISDPTGVKGGYTF. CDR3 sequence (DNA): TGTGCCATCAGTGACCCCACAGGGGTTAAAGGTGGCTACACCTTC.

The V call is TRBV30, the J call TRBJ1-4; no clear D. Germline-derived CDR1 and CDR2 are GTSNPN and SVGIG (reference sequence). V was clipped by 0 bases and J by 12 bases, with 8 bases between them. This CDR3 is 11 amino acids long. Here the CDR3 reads CAWSVQLELFF. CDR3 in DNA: TGTGCCTGGAGTGTACAGCTGGAACTGTTTTTT.

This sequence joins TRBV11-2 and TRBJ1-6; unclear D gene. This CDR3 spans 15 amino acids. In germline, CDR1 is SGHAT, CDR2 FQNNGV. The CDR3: CLNSLASGNNSPLHF. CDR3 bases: TGTCTCAACAGCTTAGCCTCGGGGAATAATTCACCCCTCCACTTT. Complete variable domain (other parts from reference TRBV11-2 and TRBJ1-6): EAGVAQSPRYKIIEKRQSVAFWCNPISGHATLYWYQQILGQGPKLLIQFQNNGVVDDSQLPKDRFSAERLKGVDSTLKIQPAKLEDSAVYLCLNSLASGNNSPLHFGNGTRLTVT.

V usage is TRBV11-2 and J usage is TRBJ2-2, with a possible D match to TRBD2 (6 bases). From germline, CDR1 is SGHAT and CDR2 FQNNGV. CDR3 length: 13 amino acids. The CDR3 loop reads CTSSSTKAGELFF. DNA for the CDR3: TGTACTAGCAGCTCAACTAAAGCCGGGGAGCTGTTTTTT.

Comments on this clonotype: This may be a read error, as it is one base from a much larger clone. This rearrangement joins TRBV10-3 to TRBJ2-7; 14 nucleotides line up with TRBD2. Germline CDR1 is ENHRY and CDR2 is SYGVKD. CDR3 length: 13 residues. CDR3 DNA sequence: TGTACCACGGGACTAGCGGGAGCTGACGCGCAGTACTTC. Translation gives CTTGLAGADAQYF.

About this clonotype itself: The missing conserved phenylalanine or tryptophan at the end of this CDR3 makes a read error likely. The CDR3 bases are TGTGCCAGCAGCTTGGTAATTCACACTGAAGCTTTCATT. Amino acid sequence: CASSLVIHTEAFI. V usage is TRBV11-2 and J usage is TRBJ1-1; D is unclear. This CDR3 spans 13 amino acids. Trimming took 3 bases from V and 3 from J, leaving 8 bases between them. Germline loops: CDR1 SGHAT, CDR2 FQNNGV.

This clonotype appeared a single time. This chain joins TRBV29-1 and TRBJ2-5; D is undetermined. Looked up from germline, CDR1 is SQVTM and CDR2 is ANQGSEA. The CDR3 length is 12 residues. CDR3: CDVEGHERTQYF. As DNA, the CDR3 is TGCGACGTTGAAGGTCACGAAAGGACCCAGTACTTC.